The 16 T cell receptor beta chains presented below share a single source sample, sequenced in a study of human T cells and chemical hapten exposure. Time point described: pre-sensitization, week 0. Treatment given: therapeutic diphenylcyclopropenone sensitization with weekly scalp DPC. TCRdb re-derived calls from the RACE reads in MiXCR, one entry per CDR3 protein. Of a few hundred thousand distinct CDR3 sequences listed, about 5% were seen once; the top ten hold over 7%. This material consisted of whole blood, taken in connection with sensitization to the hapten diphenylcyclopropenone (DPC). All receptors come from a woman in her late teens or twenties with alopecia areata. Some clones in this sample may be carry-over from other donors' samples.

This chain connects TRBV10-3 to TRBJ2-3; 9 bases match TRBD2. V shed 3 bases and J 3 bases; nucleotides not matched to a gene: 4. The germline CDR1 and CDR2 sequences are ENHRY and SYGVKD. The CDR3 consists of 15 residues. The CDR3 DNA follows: TGTGCCATCAGTGATGCTAGCGGGGCGACAGATACGCAGTATTTT. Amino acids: CAISDASGATDTQYF.

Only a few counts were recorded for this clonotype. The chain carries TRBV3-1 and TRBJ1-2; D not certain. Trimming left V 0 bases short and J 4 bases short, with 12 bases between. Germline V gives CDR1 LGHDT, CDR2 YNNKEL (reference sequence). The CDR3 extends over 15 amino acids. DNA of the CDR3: TGTGCCAGCAGCCAAGATCTTCTTGACGGCTATGGCTACACCTTC. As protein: CASSQDLLDGYGYTF.

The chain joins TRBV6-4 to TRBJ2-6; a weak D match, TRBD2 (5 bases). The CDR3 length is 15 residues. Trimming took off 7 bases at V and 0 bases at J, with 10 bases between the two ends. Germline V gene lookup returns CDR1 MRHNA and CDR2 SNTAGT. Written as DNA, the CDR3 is TGTGCCAGCACCCCGGGGTCCTCTGGGGCCAACGTCCTGACTTTC. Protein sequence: CASTPGSSGANVLTF.

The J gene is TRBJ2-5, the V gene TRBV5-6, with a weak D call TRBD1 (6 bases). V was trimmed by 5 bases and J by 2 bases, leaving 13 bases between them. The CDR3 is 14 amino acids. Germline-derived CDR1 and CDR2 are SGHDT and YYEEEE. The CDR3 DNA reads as TGTGCCAGCAGTAGACAGGTACCGCAAGAGACCCAGTACTTC. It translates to CASSRQVPQETQYF.

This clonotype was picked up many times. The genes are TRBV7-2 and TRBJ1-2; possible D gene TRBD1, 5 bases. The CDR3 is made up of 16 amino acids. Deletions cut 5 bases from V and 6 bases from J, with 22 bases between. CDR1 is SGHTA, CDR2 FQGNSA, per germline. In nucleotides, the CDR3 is TGTGCCAGCAGCCAACAACGAGAGGGGCAGGCGGATGGCTACACCTTC. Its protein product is CASSQQREGQADGYTF.

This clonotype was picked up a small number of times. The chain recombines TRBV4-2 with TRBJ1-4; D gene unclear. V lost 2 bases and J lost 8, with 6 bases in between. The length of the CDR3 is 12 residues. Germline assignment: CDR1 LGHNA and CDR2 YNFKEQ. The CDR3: CASSQPTEKLFF. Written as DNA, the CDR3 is TGTGCCAGCAGCCAACCCACGGAAAAACTGTTTTTT.

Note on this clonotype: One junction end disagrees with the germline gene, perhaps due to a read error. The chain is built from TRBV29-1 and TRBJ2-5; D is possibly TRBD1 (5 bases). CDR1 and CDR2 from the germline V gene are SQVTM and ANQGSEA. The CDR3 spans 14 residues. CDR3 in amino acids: CSVESPGQIEAQYF. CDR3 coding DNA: TGCAGCGTTGAGAGTCCAGGGCAGATAGAGGCCCAGTACTTC.

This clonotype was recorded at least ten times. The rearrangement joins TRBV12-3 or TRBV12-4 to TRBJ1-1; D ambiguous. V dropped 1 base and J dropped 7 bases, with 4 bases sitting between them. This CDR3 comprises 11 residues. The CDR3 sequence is CASSLELEAFF. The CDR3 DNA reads TGTGCCAGCAGTTTAGAGCTTGAAGCTTTCTTT.

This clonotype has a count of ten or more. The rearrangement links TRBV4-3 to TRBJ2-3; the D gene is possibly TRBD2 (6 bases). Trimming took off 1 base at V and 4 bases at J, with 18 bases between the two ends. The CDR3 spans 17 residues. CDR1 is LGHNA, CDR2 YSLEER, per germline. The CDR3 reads CASSQGDWASFPDTQYF. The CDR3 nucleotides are TGCGCCAGCAGCCAAGGGGACTGGGCTAGTTTCCCAGATACGCAGTATTTT.

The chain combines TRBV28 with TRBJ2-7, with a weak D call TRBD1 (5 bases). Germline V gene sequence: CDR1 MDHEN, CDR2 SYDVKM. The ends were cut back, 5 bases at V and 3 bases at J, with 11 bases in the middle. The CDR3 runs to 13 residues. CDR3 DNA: TGTGCCAGCAGTATGTCAGGGTTCTACGAGCAGTACTTC. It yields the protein CASSMSGFYEQYF.

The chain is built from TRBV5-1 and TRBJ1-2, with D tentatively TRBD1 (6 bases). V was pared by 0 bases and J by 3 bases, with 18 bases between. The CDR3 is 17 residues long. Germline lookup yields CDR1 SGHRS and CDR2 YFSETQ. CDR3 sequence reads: CASSLGGGRPADYGYTF. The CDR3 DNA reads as TGCGCCAGCAGCTTGGGCGGGGGGCGCCCGGCGGACTATGGCTACACCTTC. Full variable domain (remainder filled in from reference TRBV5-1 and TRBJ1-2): KAGVTQTPRYLIKTRGQQVTLSCSPISGHRSVSWYQQTPGQGLQFLFEYFSETQRNKGNFPGRFSGRQFSNSRSEMNVSTLELGDSALYLCASSLGGGRPADYGYTFGSGTRLTVV.

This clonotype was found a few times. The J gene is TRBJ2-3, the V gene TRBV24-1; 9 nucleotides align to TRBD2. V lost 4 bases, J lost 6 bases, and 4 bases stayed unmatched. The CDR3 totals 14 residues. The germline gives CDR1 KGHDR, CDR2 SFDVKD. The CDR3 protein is CATSEALAGDTQYF. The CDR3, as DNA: TGTGCCACCAGTGAGGCCCTAGCGGGGGATACGCAGTATTTT.

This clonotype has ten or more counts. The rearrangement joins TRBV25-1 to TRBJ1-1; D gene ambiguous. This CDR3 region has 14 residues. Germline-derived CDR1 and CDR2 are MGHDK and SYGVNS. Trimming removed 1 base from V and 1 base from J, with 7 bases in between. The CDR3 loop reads CASSELERNTEAFF. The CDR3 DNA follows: TGTGCCAGCAGTGAATTGGAGAGGAACACTGAAGCTTTCTTT.

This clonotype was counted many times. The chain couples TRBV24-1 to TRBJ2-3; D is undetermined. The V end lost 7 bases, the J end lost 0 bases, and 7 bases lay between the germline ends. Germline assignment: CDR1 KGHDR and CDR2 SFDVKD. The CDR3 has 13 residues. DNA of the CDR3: TGTGCCACCAGGGACGGGAGCACAGATACGCAGTATTTT. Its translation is CATRDGSTDTQYF.

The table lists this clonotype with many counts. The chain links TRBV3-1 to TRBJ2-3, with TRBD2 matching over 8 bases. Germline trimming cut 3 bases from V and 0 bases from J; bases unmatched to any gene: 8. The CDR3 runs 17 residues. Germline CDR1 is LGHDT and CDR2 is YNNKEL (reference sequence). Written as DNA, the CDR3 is TGTGCCAGCAGCCATACTAACAGCGGGGGAAGCACAGATACGCAGTATTTT. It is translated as CASSHTNSGGSTDTQYF.

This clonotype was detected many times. This CDR3 is CASSVALDSVGDEQYF. The CDR3 region has the DNA TGTGCCAGCAGCGTAGCCTTGGACTCAGTTGGAGACGAGCAGTACTTC. The rearrangement links TRBV9 to TRBJ2-7, with D possibly being TRBD2 (5 bases). Looked up from germline, CDR1 is SGDLS and CDR2 is YYNGEE. The V and J ends lost 0 bases and 5 bases respectively, with 18 bases between them. This CDR3 spans 16 amino acids.